The rows below give T cell receptor beta chains drawn from one sample of a study of molecular identifiers for immune sequencing clone quantification. In TCRdb, the PCR reads were re-called with MiXCR into one record per CDR3 protein. The sample has about 640,000 distinct CDR3 sequences; roughly 21% are singletons. The specimen sequenced was naive CD8+ T cells from blood, with Jurkat cell RNA spiked in. The origin of the receptors is a human donor in good health. Some libraries in this study had Jurkat cell RNA spiked in. The CDR3 runs from the conserved cysteine through the conserved F or W. D genes are given only for firm matches. Clone size is given for some rows only: seen once, a few or many times, or a class if the clone is expanded.

d_gene,abundance,v_gene,j_gene,CDR3aa,CDR3nt
TRBD1,many,TRBV6-5,TRBJ2-7,CASSPGQGTYEQYF,TGCGCCAGCAGCCCTGGACAGGGTACCTACGAGCAGTACTTC
.,many,TRBV21-1,TRBJ2-6,CASSKEVGQGHSSGANVLTF,TGTGCCAGCAGCAAAGAGGTGGGACAGGGGCACAGCTCTGGGGCCAACGTCCTGACTTTC
.,many,TRBV27,TRBJ2-3,CASSPLLPEGSTDTQYF,TGTGCCAGCAGCCCACTCCTCCCGGAGGGAAGCACAGATACGCAGTATTTT
.,many,TRBV11-2,TRBJ2-1,CASSDSYGDQLWSNYNEQFF,TGTGCCAGCAGCGACTCATACGGGGACCAACTTTGGTCCAACTACAATGAGCAGTTCTTC
.,many,TRBV4-1,TRBJ2-7,CASRQNPGAYEQYF,TGCGCCAGCAGACAAAACCCCGGGGCCTACGAGCAGTACTTC
.,many,TRBV6-5,TRBJ2-3,CASSSLLGAHTDTQYF,TGTGCCAGCAGTTCCCTGTTGGGGGCCCACACAGATACGCAGTATTTT
.,many,TRBV20-1,TRBJ2-7,CSARSSRGPLTEQYF,TGCAGTGCCCGGAGCTCTCGAGGTCCCCTCACCGAGCAGTACTTC
TRBD2,.,TRBV5-6,TRBJ2-1,CASSLIAGGYNTEQFF,TGTGCCAGCAGCTTGATAGCGGGAGGGTATAACACTGAGCAGTTCTTC
.,many,TRBV2,TRBJ2-7,CASSDGGYEQYF,TGTGCCAGCAGTGATGGGGGTTACGAGCAGTACTTC
.,many,TRBV12-3/TRBV12-4,TRBJ1-4,CASSFRTAGEELFF,TGTGCCAGCAGTTTTCGGACGGCCGGTGAGGAACTGTTTTTT
.,many,TRBV10-1,TRBJ1-5,CATGGVQPQHF,TGCGCCACTGGGGGGGTTCAGCCCCAGCATTTT
TRBD2,many,TRBV5-1,TRBJ2-7,CASSLVTTRESAYEQYF,TGCGCCAGCAGCTTGGTGACCACGCGGGAGTCCGCCTACGAGCAGTACTTC
.,many,TRBV4-3,TRBJ1-5,CASSLGPRVSNQPQHF,TGCGCCAGCAGCCTGGGTCCGAGGGTTTCTAATCAGCCCCAGCATTTT
TRBD2,few,TRBV7-6,TRBJ2-1,CASSLSPAGGFYNEQFF,TGTGCCAGCAGTTTATCCCCAGCGGGAGGTTTCTACAATGAGCAGTTCTTC
.,.,TRBV15,TRBJ2-3,CATSRDLRVAGGTDTQCF,.
.,many,TRBV27,TRBJ2-6,CASSLISPSGANVLTF,TGTGCCAGCAGTTTAATCTCGCCCTCTGGGGCCAACGTCCTGACTTTC
.,many,TRBV4-3,TRBJ1-4,CASSQDRDAIEKLFF,TGCGCCAGCAGCCAAGACAGGGACGCTATCGAAAAACTGTTTTTT
TRBD2,many,TRBV24-1,TRBJ2-1,CATSDLRLAGGGVEQFF,TGTGCCACCAGTGACCTGAGACTAGCGGGAGGTGGGGTTGAGCAGTTCTTC
.,many,TRBV12-3/TRBV12-4,TRBJ1-1,CASSLVGNYMNTEAFF,TGTGCCAGCAGTTTAGTTGGGAACTACATGAACACTGAAGCTTTCTTT
TRBD2,.,TRBV20-1,TRBJ2-7,CSATKRDLLYEQYF,TGCAGTGCTACCAAGCGGGACCTTCTCTACGAGCAGTACTTC
.,.,TRBV12-3/TRBV12-4,TRBJ1-2,CASTLGHLTNYGYTF,TGTGCCAGCACTCTAGGGCACTTAACTAACTATGGCTACACCTTC
.,many,TRBV13,TRBJ2-4,CASSLSQGPGNIQYF,TGTGCCAGCAGCTTAAGTCAGGGGCCGGGAAACATTCAGTACTTC
.,.,TRBV27,TRBJ2-7,CASRGPGWLPGNEQYF,TGTGCCAGCAGAGGACCGGGCTGGCTCCCGGGAAACGAGCAGTACTTC
.,many,TRBV7-7,TRBJ1-1,CASSSLLAFF,TGTGCCAGCAGCTCCCTATTGGCTTTCTTT
.,many,TRBV4-1,TRBJ1-5,CASSQVPRTINQPQHF,TGCGCCAGCAGCCAAGTGCCCAGAACGATTAATCAGCCCCAGCATTTT
.,many,TRBV12-3/TRBV12-4,TRBJ2-3,CASSGTSDSTDTQYF,TGTGCCAGCAGTGGAACTAGTGATAGCACAGATACGCAGTATTTT
TRBD1,many,TRBV7-9,TRBJ1-5,CASSLQQGARGPGSNQPQHF,TGTGCCAGCAGCTTGCAACAGGGGGCGCGGGGTCCCGGGAGCAATCAGCCCCAGCATTTT
.,.,TRBV27,TRBJ2-7,CASSPRPSGEQYF,TGTGCCAGCAGTCCCCGCCCCAGTGGGGAGCAGTACTTC
.,many,TRBV5-1,TRBJ2-7,CASSLDGYEQYF,TGTGCCAGCAGCTTAGACGGTTACGAGCAGTACTTC
TRBD1,few,TRBV7-6,TRBJ1-3,CATRQGPTIYF,TGTGCCACAAGACAGGGACCCACCATATATTTT
.,.,TRBV30,TRBJ2-7,CAWSLGVTYEQYF,TGTGCCTGGTCCTTAGGGGTTACCTACGAGCAGTACTTC
.,many,TRBV20-1,TRBJ2-7,CSASGSGRTYEQYF,TGCAGTGCGTCAGGTTCAGGCCGAACCTACGAGCAGTACTTC
.,many,TRBV7-2,TRBJ1-1,CASSSIPSIVNTEAFF,TGTGCCAGCAGCTCCATACCCTCCATTGTTAACACTGAAGCTTTCTTT
.,few,TRBV27,TRBJ1-3,CASSLRGPSPGNTIYF,TGTGCCAGCAGTTTAAGGGGACCTTCCCCTGGAAACACCATATATTTT
TRBD2,many,TRBV9,TRBJ2-3,CASSPFTSGGAADTQYF,TGTGCCAGCAGCCCCTTTACTAGCGGGGGGGCCGCAGATACGCAGTATTTT
.,many,TRBV5-1,TRBJ2-7,CASSFGTDSEQYF,TGCGCCAGCAGCTTCGGGACGGACTCCGAGCAGTACTTC
TRBD1,many,TRBV2,TRBJ1-5,CASSKGQGNQPQHF,TGTGCCAGCAGTAAGGGACAGGGGAATCAGCCCCAGCATTTT
TRBD2,many,TRBV4-3,TRBJ2-3,CASSQGRGGTDTQYF,TGCGCCAGCAGCCAAGGCCGGGGGGGCACAGATACGCAGTATTTT
.,many,TRBV30,TRBJ2-7,CAWSVGVEQYF,TGTGCCTGGAGTGTGGGGGTGGAGCAGTACTTC
.,many,TRBV12-3/TRBV12-4,TRBJ2-3,CASSVADTQYF,TGTGCCAGCAGCGTCGCAGATACGCAGTATTTT
TRBD2,many,TRBV20-1,TRBJ2-7,CSARDGTSGRPAFEQYF,TGCAGTGCTAGAGATGGGACTAGCGGGAGACCAGCCTTCGAGCAGTACTTC
TRBD1,many,TRBV27,TRBJ2-7,CASSLQGAPSEQYF,TGTGCCAGCAGTTTACAGGGGGCGCCGAGCGAGCAGTACTTC
TRBD1,once,TRBV2,TRBJ2-3,CARAPVPGGGTDTQYF,TGTGCCAGGGCGCCAGTCCCAGGGGGCGGCACAGATACGCAGTATTTT
TRBD1,many,TRBV6-2/TRBV6-3,TRBJ1-5,CAAHGTEYQPQHF,TGTGCCGCCCACGGGACAGAGTATCAGCCCCAGCATTTT
TRBD2,many,TRBV2,TRBJ2-7,CASSEVLAADEQYF,TGTGCCAGCAGTGAAGTACTAGCGGCTGACGAGCAGTACTTC
TRBD1,few,TRBV6-1,TRBJ1-4,CASSEVGQGNVFNEKLFF,TGTGCCAGCAGTGAGGTCGGACAGGGGAATGTCTTTAATGAAAAACTGTTTTTT
.,.,TRBV11-2,TRBJ2-3,CASSLYRDGTDTQYF,TGTGCCAGCAGTCTCTACAGGGATGGCACAGATACGCAGTATTTT
.,many,TRBV30,TRBJ1-5,CAWSEGQHSNQPQHF,TGTGCCTGGAGTGAAGGGCAGCATAGCAATCAGCCCCAGCATTTT
TRBD2,many,TRBV10-3,TRBJ2-7,CAIKLAGGLDEQYF,TGTGCCATCAAACTAGCGGGAGGGCTAGACGAGCAGTACTTC
.,many,TRBV7-6,TRBJ1-5,CASSLAYGQPQHF,TGTGCCAGCAGCTTAGCGTACGGTCAGCCCCAGCATTTT
.,many,TRBV4-1,TRBJ1-5,CASSQVLAVYSNQPQHF,TGCGCCAGCAGCCAAGTTCTGGCGGTTTATAGCAATCAGCCCCAGCATTTT